This T cell receptor (beta chain) was captured by sequencing in a study of Ad26.COV2.S vaccination and SARS-CoV-2 variants. Study at large: COV1001, an Ad26.COV2.S trial, supplied this vaccine-arm donor. In the study, Ad26.COV2.S was injected intramuscularly once, or twice 56 days apart.

The study, taken as a whole, reports: Placebo recipients had lower spike-specific TCR breadth than vaccine recipients.

Assay: immunoSEQ multiplex PCR; the TCRdb copy retains only in-frame clones and omits some. The sample records about 420,000 clones, roughly 90% being singletons. The CDR3 runs to 15 residues. CDR1 is SGHKS and CDR2 is YYEKEE in the germline V gene (reference sequence). Trimming took off 0 bases at V and 9 bases at J, with 16 bases between the two ends. Concerning this clone: Its antigen is currently unknown.

As for treatment: about 20 received Ad26.COV2.S at low or high dose, single or two shots; a few received placebo; per-sample allocation not given. The samples were gathered on day 63 after the first injection of vaccine or placebo. Vaccination used an Ad26 vector expressing Wuhan-strain SARS-CoV-2 spike. This chain uses TRBV5-5 with TRBJ1-3; D is undetermined. The sequence was collected from a person between 18 and 60 years old who received the Ad26.COV2.S COVID-19 vaccine or a placebo. Material: peripheral blood, obtained in a trial of Ad26.COV2.S vaccine versus placebo. CDR3 sequence reads: CASSLASILTSTIYF. Written as DNA, the CDR3 is TGTGCCAGCAGCTTGGCCAGTATCCTGACTAGCACCATATATTTT.